This T cell receptor (beta chain) stems from a study of T cell responses to AZD1222 COVID-19 vaccine. Regarding the study as a whole: Donors in the cohort were predominantly white British and more often female, and clonal diversity was possibly underestimated.

The V gene's germline CDR1 is SGHRS and CDR2 YFSETQ. Trimming pared 4 bases from V and 1 base from J, leaving 8 bases between. This CDR3 is 13 amino acids long. The data were produced by immunoSEQ multiplex PCR, yet TCRdb's version contains in-frame clones alone and is incomplete. The table lists under 200,000 clones, about 89% of them singletons. Points on this clone: Its specificity is not known.

Sequences were derived from peripheral blood, sampled on day 0 of MenACWY control vaccination. This chain connects TRBV5-1 to TRBJ2-5, with D unclear. This TCR came from an adult in good health. DNA of the CDR3: TGCGCCAGCAGCAATAGAGGCCAAGAGACCCAGTACTTC. Encoded protein: CASSNRGQETQYF.